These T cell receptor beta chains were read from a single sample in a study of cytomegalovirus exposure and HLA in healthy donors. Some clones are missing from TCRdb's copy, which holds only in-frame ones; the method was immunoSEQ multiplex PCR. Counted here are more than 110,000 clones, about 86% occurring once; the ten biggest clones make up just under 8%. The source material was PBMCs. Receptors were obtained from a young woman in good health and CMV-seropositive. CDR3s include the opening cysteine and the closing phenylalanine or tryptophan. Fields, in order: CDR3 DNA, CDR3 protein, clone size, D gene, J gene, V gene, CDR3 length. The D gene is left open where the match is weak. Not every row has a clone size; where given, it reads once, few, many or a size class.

TGTGCTAGCAGCTTATCAGGGGAGACCCAGTACTTC,CASSLSGETQYF,-,-,TRBJ2-5,TRBV7-7,12
TGTGCCAGCAGTTACAACAGGGGTAATGAGCAGTTCTTC,CASSYNRGNEQFF,-,TRBD1,TRBJ2-1,TRBV6-5,13
TGTGCCAGCAGCCTATACCAGGGTAGAAGAAACTACGAGCAGTACTTC,CASSLYQGRRNYEQYF,-,-,TRBJ2-7,TRBV7-8,16
TGTGCCAGCAGCGTAGGTCAGACGGCGGCCTACGAGCAGTACTTC,CASSVGQTAAYEQYF,-,-,TRBJ2-7,TRBV9,15
TGTGCCAGCTCGAAGGACAGCAGCAATCAGCCCCAGCATTTT,CASSKDSSNQPQHF,-,-,TRBJ1-5,TRBV2,14
TGTGCCAGCAGCCCAGGGACAGCCGGAAACACCATATATTTT,CASSPGTAGNTIYF,-,TRBD1,TRBJ1-3,TRBV5-4,14
TGTGCCAGCAGTTACCCAATCCGGGACAGGGCTTGGGACACTGAAGCTTTCTTT,CASSYPIRDRAWDTEAFF,-,TRBD1,TRBJ1-1,TRBV6-7,18
TGTGCCAGCAGTGAAACTCTCTCGAATACGCAGTATTTT,CASSETLSNTQYF,-,-,TRBJ2-3,TRBV2,13
TGTGCCAGCAGTGAAACAGGGTTCTATGAGCAGTTCTTC,CASSETGFYEQFF,many,-,TRBJ2-1,TRBV25-1,13
TGTGCCAACACAGGGACCATCGAGTATGGCTACACCTTC,CANTGTIEYGYTF,-,-,TRBJ1-2,TRBV2,13
TGTGCCAGCAGCCTTCAAGCGGGGGAAGGGGAGACCTTC,CASSLQAGEGETF,few,-,TRBJ1-2,TRBV9,13
TGTGCCAGTAGTCCCACCTCTAGCGGGTTCACCTACGAGCAGTACTTC,CASSPTSSGFTYEQYF,-,TRBD2,TRBJ2-7,TRBV19,16
TGTGCCTCGACGGCGGGAAGGAGCTACGAGCAGTACTTC,CASTAGRSYEQYF,few,-,TRBJ2-7,TRBV6-5,13
TGTGCCAGCAGGGACAGCCTAGCCAAAAACATTCAGTACTTC,CASRDSLAKNIQYF,-,-,TRBJ2-4,TRBV6-1,14
TGTGCCAGCGGACGGACAGGGTCCTTCACAGATACGCAGTATTTT,CASGRTGSFTDTQYF,-,TRBD1,TRBJ2-3,TRBV9,15
TGTGCCAGCAGCCAAGATAAGGGGGCCCCAGAGACCCAGTACTTC,CASSQDKGAPETQYF,-,TRBD1,TRBJ2-5,TRBV4-2,15
TGTGCCACGGAGCAACCGGGACAGGGGAGGAACATTCAGTACTTC,CATEQPGQGRNIQYF,-,TRBD1,TRBJ2-4,TRBV10-3,15
TGTGCCAGCAGGAAGGACAGGGCACCGAACTACGAGCAGTACTTC,CASRKDRAPNYEQYF,-,TRBD1,TRBJ2-7,TRBV28,15
TGCAGCGTTGGACAGCCGAACACTGAAGCTTTCTTT,CSVGQPNTEAFF,-,-,TRBJ1-1,TRBV29-1,12
TGCAGCGTTGTAAAAGGGGCGGGAAACACCATATATTTT,CSVVKGAGNTIYF,-,-,TRBJ1-3,TRBV29-1,13
TGTGCCAGCAGTTTCCTGGGACAGGGTAATCAGCCCCAGCATTTT,CASSFLGQGNQPQHF,-,TRBD1,TRBJ1-5,TRBV27,15
TGTGCCACCAGCAGAGAGGACAGTGGCTACACTGAAGCTTTCTTT,CATSREDSGYTEAFF,-,-,TRBJ1-1,TRBV15,15